These 6 T cell receptor beta chains were sequenced from one sample in a study of T cell repertoires in cytomegalovirus infection. Antigens for these TCRs are unknown. TCRdb re-called the reads with MiXCR, one entry per CDR3 protein. The table records some 130,000 distinct CDR3 sequences, approximately 24% of them present only once. Sequenced input: PBMCs, sequenced either directly or after in vitro stimulation (not recorded which). The source of these receptors is a human donor in good health (CMV status not recorded). Some clones in this sample may be carry-over from other donors' samples.

This clonotype was counted at least ten times. The V gene is TRBV7-2, the J gene TRBJ1-2; D gene uncertain. The CDR3 consists of 14 residues. From germline, CDR1 is SGHTA and CDR2 FQGNSA. V was cut by 0 bases and J by 6 bases, with 11 bases left in between. CDR3 bases: TGTGCCAGCAGCTTAGCAGGGAGAAGGGATGGCTACACCTTC. It yields the protein CASSLAGRRDGYTF.

Comment on this clonotype: Just one base apart from a much larger clone, this may be a read error. The chain combines TRBV7-2 with TRBJ2-3; 9 nucleotides line up with TRBD1. The CDR3 consists of 15 residues. The V gene's germline CDR1 is SGHTA and CDR2 FQGNSA. The CDR3 region is CASSSPDRGTDTRYF. DNA of the CDR3: TGTGCCAGCAGCTCCCCGGACAGGGGCACAGATACGCGGTATTTT.

The rearrangement joins TRBV28 to TRBJ2-6; D gene unclear. The CDR3 consists of 14 residues. V lost 8 bases to trimming and J lost 0 bases, with 8 bases between them. Germline-derived CDR1 and CDR2 are MDHEN and SYDVKM. The chain's CDR3 is CASGGSSGANVLTF. CDR3 DNA: TGTGCCAGCGGCGGTAGCTCTGGGGCCAACGTCCTGACTTTC.

This clonotype was found many times. The gene calls are TRBV29-1 and TRBJ1-1; D not certain. V was trimmed by 6 bases and J by 2 bases, leaving 13 bases between them. Germline values: CDR1 SQVTM, CDR2 ANQGSEA. The CDR3 loop spans 13 amino acids. The CDR3 region has the DNA TGCAGCGTCACCCGGGCGGGTAACACTGAAGCTTTCTTT. It codes for CSVTRAGNTEAFF.

This clonotype was seen more than once but under ten times. The rearrangement uses TRBV20-1 and TRBJ1-4; 10 positions agree with TRBD1. CDR3 length: 14 residues. In germline, CDR1 is DFQATT, CDR2 SNEGSKA (reference sequence). Trimming cost V 3 bases and J 8 bases; bases outside gene matches: 6. The CDR3 reads CSARSGTGAEKLFF. CDR3 in DNA: TGCAGTGCTAGGTCCGGGACAGGGGCCGAAAAACTGTTTTTT.

There are many counts of this clonotype. This chain joins TRBV7-9 and TRBJ2-1; a weak D match, TRBD1 (6 bases). CDR1 and CDR2 (germline): SEHNR, FQNEAQ (reference sequence). Deletions cut 1 base from V and 7 bases from J, with 11 bases between. The CDR3 loop spans 14 amino acids. The chain's CDR3 is CASSLEGVRNEQFF. CDR3 in DNA: TGTGCCAGCAGCTTAGAGGGGGTACGGAATGAGCAGTTCTTC.